The present TCR beta chain was sequenced within a study of T cells in tuberculosis. The time point was: new active TB diagnosis, blood taken before or within 7 days of starting treatment. Active tuberculosis patients were new diagnoses, HIV-seronegative, South African, and aged 18 years or older. Using immunoSEQ multiplex PCR, the repertoire was profiled, and TCRdb retains in-frame clones only, with some absent. This repertoire shows approximately 30,000 clones, approximately 90% found once; its top ten account for more than 4.5%. This CDR3 has 14 residues. This TCR derives from an adult with tuberculosis. Source: PBMCs, taken at tuberculosis diagnosis. V gene TRBV21-1 combines with J gene TRBJ1-2; the listed D gene, TRBD1, was not tested against the DNA. TRBV21-1 is tagged as a pseudogene. DNA of the CDR3: TGTGCCAGCAGCACCCGACAGGGCGGCTATGGCTACACCTTC. Translation: CASSTRQGGYGYTF.